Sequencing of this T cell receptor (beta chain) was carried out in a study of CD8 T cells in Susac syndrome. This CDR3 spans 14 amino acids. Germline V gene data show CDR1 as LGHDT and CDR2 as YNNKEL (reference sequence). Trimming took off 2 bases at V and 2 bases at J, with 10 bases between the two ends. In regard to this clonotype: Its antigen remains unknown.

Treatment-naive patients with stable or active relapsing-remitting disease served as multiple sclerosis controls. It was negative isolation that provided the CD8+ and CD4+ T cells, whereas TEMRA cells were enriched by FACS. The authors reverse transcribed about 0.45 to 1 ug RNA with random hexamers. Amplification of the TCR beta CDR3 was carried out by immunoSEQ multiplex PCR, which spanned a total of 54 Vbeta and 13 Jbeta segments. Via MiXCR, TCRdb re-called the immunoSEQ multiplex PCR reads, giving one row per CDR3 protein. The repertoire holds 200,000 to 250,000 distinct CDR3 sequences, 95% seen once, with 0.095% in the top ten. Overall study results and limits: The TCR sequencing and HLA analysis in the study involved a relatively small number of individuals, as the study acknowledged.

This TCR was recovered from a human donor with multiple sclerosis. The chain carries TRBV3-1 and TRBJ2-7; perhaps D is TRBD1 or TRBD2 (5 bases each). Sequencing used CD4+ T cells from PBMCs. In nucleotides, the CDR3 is TGTGCCAGCAGCCAACGGGACGGTCCCTACGAGCAGTACTTC. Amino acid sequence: CASSQRDGPYEQYF.